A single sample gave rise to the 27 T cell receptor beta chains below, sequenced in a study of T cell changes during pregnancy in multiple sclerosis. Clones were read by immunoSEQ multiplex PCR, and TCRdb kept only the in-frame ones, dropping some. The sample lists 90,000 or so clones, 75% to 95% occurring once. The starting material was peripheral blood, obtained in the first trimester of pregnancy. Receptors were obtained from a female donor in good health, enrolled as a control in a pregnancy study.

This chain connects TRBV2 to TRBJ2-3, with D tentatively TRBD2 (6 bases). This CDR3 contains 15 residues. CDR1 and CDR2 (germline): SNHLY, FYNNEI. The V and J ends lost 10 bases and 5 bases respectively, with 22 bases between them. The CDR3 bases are TGTGCCACTATACGCGAGGTCACGCGGGGAGATACGCAGTATTTT. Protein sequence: CATIREVTRGDTQYF.

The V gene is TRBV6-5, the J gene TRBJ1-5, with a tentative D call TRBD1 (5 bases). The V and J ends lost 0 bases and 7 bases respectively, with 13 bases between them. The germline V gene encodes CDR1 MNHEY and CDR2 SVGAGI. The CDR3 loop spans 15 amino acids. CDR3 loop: CASSYSGQEGQPQHF. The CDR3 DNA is TGTGCCAGCAGTTACTCGGGGCAGGAAGGACAGCCCCAGCATTTT.

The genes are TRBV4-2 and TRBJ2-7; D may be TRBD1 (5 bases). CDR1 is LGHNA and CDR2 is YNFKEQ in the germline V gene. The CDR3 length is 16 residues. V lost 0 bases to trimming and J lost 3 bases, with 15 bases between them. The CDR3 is CASSQEARGVLYEQYF. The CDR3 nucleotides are TGTGCCAGCAGCCAAGAAGCAAGGGGCGTCCTCTACGAGCAGTACTTC.

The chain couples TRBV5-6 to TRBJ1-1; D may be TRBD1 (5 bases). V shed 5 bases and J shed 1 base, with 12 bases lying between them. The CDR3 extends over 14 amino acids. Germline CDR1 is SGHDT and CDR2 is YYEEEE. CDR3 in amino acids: CASRWRDRNTEAFF. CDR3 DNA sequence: TGTGCCAGCAGATGGCGCGACAGGAACACTGAAGCTTTCTTT.

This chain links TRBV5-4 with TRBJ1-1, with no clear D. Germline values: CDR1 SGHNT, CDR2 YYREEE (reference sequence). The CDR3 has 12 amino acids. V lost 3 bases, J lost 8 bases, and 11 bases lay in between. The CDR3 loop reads CASSSNGPEAFF. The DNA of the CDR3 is TGTGCCAGCAGCTCGAATGGGCCCGAAGCTTTCTTT.

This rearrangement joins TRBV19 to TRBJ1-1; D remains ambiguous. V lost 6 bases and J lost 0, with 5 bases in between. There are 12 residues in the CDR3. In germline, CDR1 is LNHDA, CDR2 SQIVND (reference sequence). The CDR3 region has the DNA TGTGCCAGTAGGGCCATGAACACTGAAGCTTTCTTT. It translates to CASRAMNTEAFF.

The CDR3 loop reads CASSPSGEVEKLFF. CDR3 in DNA: TGTGCCAGCTCACCGAGTGGGGAGGTGGAAAAACTGTTTTTT. V is TRBV18 and J is TRBJ1-4; the D is unclear. The germline gives CDR1 KGHSH, CDR2 LQKENI. Trimming removed 3 bases at V and 8 bases at J, with 13 bases between. The CDR3 runs to 14 residues.

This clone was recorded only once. The CDR3 DNA reads TGTGCCAGCAACGCCGATGGCAGGGGAAGGGGCACTGAAGCTTTCTTT. Translation gives CASNADGRGRGTEAFF. The chain links TRBV7-2 to TRBJ1-1; a possible D gene is TRBD1 (6 bases). The germline CDR1 and CDR2 sequences are SGHTA and FQGNSA. V was shortened by 7 bases and J by 4 bases, with 22 bases between the two germline ends. The CDR3 runs 16 residues.

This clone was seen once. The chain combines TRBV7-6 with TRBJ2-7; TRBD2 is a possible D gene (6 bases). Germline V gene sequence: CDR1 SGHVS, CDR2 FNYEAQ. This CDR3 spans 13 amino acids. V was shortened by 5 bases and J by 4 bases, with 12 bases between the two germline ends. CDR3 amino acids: CASSPRTKYEQYF. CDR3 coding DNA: TGTGCCAGCAGCCCCAGGACTAAGTACGAGCAGTACTTC.

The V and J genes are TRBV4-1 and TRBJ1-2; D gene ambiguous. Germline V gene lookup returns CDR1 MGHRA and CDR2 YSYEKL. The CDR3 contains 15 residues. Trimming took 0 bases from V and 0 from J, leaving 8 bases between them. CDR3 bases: TGCGCCAGCAGCCAAGAACGGGGTGCTAACTATGGCTACACCTTC. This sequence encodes CASSQERGANYGYTF.

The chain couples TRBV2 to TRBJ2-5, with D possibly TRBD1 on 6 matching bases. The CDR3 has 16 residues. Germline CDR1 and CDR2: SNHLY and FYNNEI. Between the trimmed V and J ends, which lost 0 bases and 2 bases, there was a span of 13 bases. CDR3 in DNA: TGTGCCAGCAGTGAAGCCTTACAGGGTAGGCAAGAGACCCAGTACTTC. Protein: CASSEALQGRQETQYF.

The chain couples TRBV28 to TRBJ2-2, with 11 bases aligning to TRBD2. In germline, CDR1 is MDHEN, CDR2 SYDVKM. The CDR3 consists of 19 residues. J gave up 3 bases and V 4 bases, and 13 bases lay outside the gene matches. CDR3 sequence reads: CASSSWEPSGGRDTGELFF. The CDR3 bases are TGTGCCAGCAGTTCGTGGGAGCCTAGCGGGGGGCGAGACACCGGGGAGCTGTTTTTT.

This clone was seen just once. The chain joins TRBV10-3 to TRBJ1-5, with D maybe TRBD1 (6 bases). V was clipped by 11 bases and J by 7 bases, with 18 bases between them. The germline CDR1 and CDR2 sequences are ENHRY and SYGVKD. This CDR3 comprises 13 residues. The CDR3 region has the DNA TGTGCCGCCAAACAGGGAACGGAACAGCCCCAGCATTTT. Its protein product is CAAKQGTEQPQHF.

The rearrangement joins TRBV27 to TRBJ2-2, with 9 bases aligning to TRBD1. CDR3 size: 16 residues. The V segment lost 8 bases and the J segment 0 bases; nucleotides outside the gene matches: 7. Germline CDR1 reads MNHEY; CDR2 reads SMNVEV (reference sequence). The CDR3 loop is CASLMWTGANTGELFF. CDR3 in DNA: TGTGCCAGCCTGATGTGGACAGGGGCGAACACCGGGGAGCTGTTTTTT.

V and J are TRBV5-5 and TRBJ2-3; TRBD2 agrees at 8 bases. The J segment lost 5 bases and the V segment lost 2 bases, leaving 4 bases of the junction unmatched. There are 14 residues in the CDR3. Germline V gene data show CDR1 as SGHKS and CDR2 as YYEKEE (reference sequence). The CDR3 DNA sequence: TGTGCCAGCAGCTTTGACGGGGGGGGAGATACGCAGTATTTT. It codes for CASSFDGGGDTQYF. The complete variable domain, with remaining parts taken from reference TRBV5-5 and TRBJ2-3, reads DAGVTQSPTHLIKTRGQQVTLRCSPISGHKSVSWYQQVLGQGPQFIFQYYEKEERGRGNFPDRFSARQFPNYSSELNVNALLLGDSALYLCASSFDGGGDTQYFGPGTRLTVL.

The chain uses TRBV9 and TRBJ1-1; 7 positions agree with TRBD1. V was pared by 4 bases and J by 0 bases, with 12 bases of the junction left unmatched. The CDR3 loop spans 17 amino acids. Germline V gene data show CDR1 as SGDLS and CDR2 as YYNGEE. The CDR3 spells CASSSRRAGGMNTEAFF. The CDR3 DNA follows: TGTGCCAGCAGCTCCCGGAGAGCAGGGGGGATGAACACTGAAGCTTTCTTT.

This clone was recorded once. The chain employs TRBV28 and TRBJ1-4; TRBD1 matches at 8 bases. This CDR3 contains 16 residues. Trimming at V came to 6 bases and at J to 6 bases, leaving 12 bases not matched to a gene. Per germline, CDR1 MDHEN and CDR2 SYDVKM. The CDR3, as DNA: TGTGCCAGCAGCCCCGACAGGGGAGGGGGTTATGAAAAACTGTTTTTT. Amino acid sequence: CASSPDRGGGYEKLFF.

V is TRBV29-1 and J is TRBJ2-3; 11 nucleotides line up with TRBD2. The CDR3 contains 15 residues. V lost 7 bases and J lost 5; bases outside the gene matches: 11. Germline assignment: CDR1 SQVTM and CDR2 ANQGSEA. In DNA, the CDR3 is TGCAGCGCCTCGAGACTAGCGGGATCCTTAGATACGCAGTATTTT. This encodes CSASRLAGSLDTQYF.

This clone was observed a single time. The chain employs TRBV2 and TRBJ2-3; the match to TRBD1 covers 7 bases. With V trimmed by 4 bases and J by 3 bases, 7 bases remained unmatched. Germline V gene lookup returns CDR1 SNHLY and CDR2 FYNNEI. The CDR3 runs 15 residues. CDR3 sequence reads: CASSGSGTETDTQYF. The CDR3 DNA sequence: TGTGCCAGCAGTGGAAGTGGGACAGAGACAGATACGCAGTATTTT. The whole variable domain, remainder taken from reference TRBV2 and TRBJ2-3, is EPEVTQTPSHQVTQMGQEVILRCVPISNHLYFYWYRQILGQKVEFLVSFYNNEISEKSEIFDDQFSVERPDGSNFTLKIRSTKLEDSAMYFCASSGSGTETDTQYFGPGTRLTVL.

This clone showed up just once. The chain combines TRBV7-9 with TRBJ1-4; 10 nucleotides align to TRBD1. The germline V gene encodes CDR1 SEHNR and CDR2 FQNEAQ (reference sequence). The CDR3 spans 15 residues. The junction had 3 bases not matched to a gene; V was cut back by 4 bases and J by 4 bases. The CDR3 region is CASSSGQGGNEKLFF. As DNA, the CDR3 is TGTGCCAGCAGCTCAGGACAGGGGGGTAATGAAAAACTGTTTTTT.

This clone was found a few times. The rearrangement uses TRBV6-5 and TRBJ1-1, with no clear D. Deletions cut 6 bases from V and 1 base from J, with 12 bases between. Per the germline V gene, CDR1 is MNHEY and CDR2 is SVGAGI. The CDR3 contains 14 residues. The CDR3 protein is CASRTRLGNTEAFF. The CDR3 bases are TGTGCCAGCAGGACACGGCTCGGGAACACTGAAGCTTTCTTT.

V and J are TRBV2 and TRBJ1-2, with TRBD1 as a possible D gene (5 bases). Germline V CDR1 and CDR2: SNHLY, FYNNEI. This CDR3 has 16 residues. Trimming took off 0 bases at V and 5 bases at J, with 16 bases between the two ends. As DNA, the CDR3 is TGTGCCAGCAGTGAAGCGCTTCAGAGCCCAGGGTATGGCTACACCTTC. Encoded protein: CASSEALQSPGYGYTF.

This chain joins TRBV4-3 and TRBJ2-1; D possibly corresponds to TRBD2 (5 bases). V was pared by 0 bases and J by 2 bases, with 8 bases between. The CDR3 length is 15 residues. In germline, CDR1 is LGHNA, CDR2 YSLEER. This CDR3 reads CASSQEGRPYNEQFF. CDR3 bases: TGCGCCAGCAGCCAAGAAGGGAGACCCTACAATGAGCAGTTCTTC.

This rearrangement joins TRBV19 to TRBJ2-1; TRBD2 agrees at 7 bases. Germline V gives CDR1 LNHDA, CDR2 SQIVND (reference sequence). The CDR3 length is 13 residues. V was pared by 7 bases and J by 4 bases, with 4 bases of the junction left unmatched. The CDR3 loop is CASNAGGYNEQFF. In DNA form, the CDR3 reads TGTGCCAGTAACGCCGGGGGGTACAATGAGCAGTTCTTC.

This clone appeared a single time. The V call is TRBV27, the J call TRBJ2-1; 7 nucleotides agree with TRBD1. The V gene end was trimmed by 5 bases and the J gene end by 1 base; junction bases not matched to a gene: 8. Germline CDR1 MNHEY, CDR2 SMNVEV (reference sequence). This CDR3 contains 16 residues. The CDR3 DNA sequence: TGTGCCAGCAGTCACCCTTGGACAGGTTCCTACAATGAGCAGTTCTTC. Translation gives CASSHPWTGSYNEQFF.

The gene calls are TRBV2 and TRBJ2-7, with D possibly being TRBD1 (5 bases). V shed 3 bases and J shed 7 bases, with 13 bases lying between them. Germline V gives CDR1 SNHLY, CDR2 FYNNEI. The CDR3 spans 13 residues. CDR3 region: CASSDLTDREQYF. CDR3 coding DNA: TGTGCCAGCAGTGACCTGACAGACCGAGAGCAGTACTTC. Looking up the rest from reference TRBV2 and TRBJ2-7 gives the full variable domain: EPEVTQTPSHQVTQMGQEVILRCVPISNHLYFYWYRQILGQKVEFLVSFYNNEISEKSEIFDDQFSVERPDGSNFTLKIRSTKLEDSAMYFCASSDLTDREQYFGPGTRLTVT.

CDR3 DNA sequence: TGTGCCAGCAGCCCAATCACAGGGGGGAATGAAAAACTGTTTTTT. Translated: CASSPITGGNEKLFF. The V and J genes are TRBV7-9 and TRBJ1-4, with 8 positions matching TRBD1. CDR3 length: 15 amino acids. Unmatched junction bases numbered 7, after V lost 5 bases and J lost 5 bases. The germline gives CDR1 SEHNR, CDR2 FQNEAQ (reference sequence).